This TCR beta chain was recovered during a study of radiation and T cells in renal cell carcinoma. For the study at large: Nephrectomy followed 15 Gy stereotactic body radiation by 4 weeks.

The time point denotes: baseline pretreatment blood. Treatment given: 15 Gy SBRT to primary tumor, nephrectomy 4 weeks later. Method: immunoSEQ multiplex PCR; TCRdb's copy keeps in-frame clones and lacks some. The table shows some 100,000 clones, with 82% occurring only once. Per germline, CDR1 SGDLS and CDR2 YYNGEE. V lost 4 bases to trimming and J lost 5 bases; unmatched junction nucleotides: 9. The CDR3 has 16 amino acids. The study's findings and limits: Top tumor clonotypes rose in blood 2 weeks post-radiation, then contracted.

This clone appeared a single time. Its antigen is currently unknown. Specimen: blood, collected from a patient whose treatment included radiotherapy and nephrectomy. The chain uses TRBV9 and TRBJ2-1; 10 positions agree with TRBD2. This receptor was obtained from a man in his sixties with renal cell carcinoma. The CDR3 nucleotides are TGTGCCAGCAGCCGGACTAGCGGAGCTCTCAACAATGAGCAGTTCTTC. Its translation: CASSRTSGALNNEQFF.